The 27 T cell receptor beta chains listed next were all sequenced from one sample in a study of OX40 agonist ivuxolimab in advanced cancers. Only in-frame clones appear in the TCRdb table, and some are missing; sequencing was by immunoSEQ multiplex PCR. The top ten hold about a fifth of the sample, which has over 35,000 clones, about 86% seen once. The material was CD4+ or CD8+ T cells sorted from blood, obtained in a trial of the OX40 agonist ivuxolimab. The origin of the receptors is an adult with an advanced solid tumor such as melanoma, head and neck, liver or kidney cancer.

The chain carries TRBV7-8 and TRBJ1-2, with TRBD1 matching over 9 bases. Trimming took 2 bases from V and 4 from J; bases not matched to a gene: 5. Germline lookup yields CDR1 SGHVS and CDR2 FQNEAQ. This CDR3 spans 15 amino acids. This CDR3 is CASSLSPTGGYGYTF. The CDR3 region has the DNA TGTGCCAGCAGCTTATCTCCGACAGGGGGCTATGGCTACACCTTC.

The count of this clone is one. The CDR3 DNA sequence: TGTGCCAGCAGCTTAGTACTGACGGCGGAGGGGGAACTGTTTTTT. Translated: CASSLVLTAEGELFF. V is TRBV7-9 and J is TRBJ1-4, with D perhaps matching TRBD1 (6 bases). The CDR3 has 15 residues. Germline V gives CDR1 SEHNR, CDR2 FQNEAQ (reference sequence). V shed 1 base and J shed 12 bases, with 18 bases lying between them.

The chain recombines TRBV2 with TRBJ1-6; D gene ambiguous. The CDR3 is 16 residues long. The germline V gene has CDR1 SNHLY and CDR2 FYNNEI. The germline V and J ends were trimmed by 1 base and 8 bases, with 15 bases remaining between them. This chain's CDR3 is CASSEDLITKDSPLHF. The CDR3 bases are TGTGCCAGCAGTGAAGACCTTATTACTAAAGATTCACCCCTCCACTTT.

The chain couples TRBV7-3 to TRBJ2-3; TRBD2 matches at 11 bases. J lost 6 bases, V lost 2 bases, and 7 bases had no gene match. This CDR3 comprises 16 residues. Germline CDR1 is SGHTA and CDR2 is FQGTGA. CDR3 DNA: TGTGCCAGCAGCTTAGGTAGCGGGGGGGCCAGCGATACGCAGTATTTT. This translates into CASSLGSGGASDTQYF.

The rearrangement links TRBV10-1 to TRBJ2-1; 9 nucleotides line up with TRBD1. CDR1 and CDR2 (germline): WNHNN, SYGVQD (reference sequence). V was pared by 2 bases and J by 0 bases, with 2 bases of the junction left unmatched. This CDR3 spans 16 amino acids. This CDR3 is CASSERDRVSYNEQFF. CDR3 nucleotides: TGCGCCAGCAGTGAGAGGGACAGGGTCTCCTACAATGAGCAGTTCTTC.

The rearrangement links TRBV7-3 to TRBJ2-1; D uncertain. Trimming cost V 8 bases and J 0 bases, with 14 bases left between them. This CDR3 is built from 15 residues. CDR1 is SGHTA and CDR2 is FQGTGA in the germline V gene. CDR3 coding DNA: TGTGCCAGCGGTTATACGGTGAGCTCCTACAATGAGCAGTTCTTC. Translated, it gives CASGYTVSSYNEQFF.

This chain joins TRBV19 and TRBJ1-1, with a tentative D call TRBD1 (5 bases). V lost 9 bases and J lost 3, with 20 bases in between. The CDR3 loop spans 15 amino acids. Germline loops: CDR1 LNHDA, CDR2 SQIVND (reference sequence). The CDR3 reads CASGRGKGSDTEAFF. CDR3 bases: TGTGCCAGCGGGCGGGGGAAAGGTAGCGACACTGAAGCTTTCTTT.

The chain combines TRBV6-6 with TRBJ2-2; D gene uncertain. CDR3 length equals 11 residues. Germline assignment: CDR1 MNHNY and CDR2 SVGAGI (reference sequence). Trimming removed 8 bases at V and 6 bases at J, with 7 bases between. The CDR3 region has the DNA TGTGCCAGCGTGGATGCCGGGGAGCTGTTTTTT. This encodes CASVDAGELFF.

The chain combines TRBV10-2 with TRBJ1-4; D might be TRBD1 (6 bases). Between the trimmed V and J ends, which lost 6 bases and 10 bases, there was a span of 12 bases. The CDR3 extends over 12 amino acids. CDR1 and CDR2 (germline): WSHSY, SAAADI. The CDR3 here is CASRGQGIKLFF. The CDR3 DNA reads TGCGCCAGCAGGGGACAAGGAATAAAACTGTTTTTT.

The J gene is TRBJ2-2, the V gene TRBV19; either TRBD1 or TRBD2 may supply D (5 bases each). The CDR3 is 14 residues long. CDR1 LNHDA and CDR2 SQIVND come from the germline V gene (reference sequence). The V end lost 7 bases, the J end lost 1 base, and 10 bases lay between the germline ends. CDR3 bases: TGTGCCAGTACCGGGACGGTGAACACCGGGGAGCTGTTTTTT. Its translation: CASTGTVNTGELFF.

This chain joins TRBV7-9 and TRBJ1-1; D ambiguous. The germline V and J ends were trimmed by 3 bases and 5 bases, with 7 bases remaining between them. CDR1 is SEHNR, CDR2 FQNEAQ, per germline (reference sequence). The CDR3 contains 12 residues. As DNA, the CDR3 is TGTGCCAGCAGCTTTCCGGGAACTGAAGCTTTCTTT. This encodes CASSFPGTEAFF. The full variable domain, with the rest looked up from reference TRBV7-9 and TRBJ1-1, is DTGVSQNPRHKITKRGQNVTFRCDPISEHNRLYWYRQTLGQGPEFLTYFQNEAQLEKSRLLSDRFSAERPKGSFSTLEIQRTEQGDSAMYLCASSFPGTEAFFGQGTRLTVV.

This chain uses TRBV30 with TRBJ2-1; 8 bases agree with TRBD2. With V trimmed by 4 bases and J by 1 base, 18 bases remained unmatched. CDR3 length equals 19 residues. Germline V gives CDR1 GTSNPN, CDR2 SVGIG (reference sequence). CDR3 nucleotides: TGTGCCTGGACCGAACCGGGACTAGTAATATCTGAATCCTACAATGAGCAGTTCTTC. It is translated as CAWTEPGLVISESYNEQFF.

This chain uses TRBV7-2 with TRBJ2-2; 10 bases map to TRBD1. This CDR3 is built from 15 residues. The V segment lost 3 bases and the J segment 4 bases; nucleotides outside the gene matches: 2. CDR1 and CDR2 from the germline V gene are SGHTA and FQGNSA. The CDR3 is CASSLRTGGTGELFF. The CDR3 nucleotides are TGTGCCAGCAGCTTGAGGACAGGGGGCACCGGGGAGCTGTTTTTT. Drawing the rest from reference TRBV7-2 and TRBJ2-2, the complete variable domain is GAGVSQSPSNKVTEKGKDVELRCDPISGHTALYWYRQSLGQGLEFLIYFQGNSAPDKSGLPSDRFSAERTGGSVSTLTIQRTQQEDSAVYLCASSLRTGGTGELFFGEGSRLTVL.

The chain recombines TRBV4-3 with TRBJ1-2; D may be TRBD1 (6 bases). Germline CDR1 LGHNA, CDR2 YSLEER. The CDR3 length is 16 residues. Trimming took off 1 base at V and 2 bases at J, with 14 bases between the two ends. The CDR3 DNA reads TGCGCCAGCAGCCAAGCTTTGGACAGTTGGAACTATGGCTACACCTTC. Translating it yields CASSQALDSWNYGYTF.

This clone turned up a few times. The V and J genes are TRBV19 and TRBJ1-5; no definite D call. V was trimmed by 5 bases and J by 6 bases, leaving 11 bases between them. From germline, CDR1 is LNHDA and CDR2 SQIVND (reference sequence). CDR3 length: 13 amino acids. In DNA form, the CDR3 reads TGTGCCAGTAGTGGGGAGATGGGTCAGCCCCAGCATTTT. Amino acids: CASSGEMGQPQHF.

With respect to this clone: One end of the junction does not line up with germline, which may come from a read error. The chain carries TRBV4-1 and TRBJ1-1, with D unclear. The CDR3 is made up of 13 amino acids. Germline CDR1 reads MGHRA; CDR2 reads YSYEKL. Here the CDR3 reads CANSQTVGTEAFF. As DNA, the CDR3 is TGCGCCAACAGCCAGACCGTGGGCACTGAAGCTTTCTTT.

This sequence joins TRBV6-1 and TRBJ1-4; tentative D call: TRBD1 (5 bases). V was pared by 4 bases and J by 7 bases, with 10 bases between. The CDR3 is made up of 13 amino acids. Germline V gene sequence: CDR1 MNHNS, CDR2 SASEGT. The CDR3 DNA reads TGTGCCAGCAGTGGCGGACAAGTTGAAAAACTGTTTTTT. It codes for CASSGGQVEKLFF.

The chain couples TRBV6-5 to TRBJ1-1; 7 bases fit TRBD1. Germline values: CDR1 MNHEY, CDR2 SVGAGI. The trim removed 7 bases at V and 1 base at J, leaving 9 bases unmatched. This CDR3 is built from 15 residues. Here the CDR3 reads CASILFQGENTEAFF. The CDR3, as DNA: TGTGCCAGCATATTATTCCAGGGGGAGAACACTGAAGCTTTCTTT.

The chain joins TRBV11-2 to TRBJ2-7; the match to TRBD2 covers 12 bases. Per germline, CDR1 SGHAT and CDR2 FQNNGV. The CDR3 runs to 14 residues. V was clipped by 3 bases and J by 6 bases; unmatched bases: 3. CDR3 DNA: TGTGCCAGCAGCTTTCTAGCGGGGGGGCCCGAGCAGTACGTC. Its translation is CASSFLAGGPEQYV.

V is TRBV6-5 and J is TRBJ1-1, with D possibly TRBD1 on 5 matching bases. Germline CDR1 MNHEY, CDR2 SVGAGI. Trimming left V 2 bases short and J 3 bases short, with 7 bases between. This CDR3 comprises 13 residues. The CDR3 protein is CASSYPGDTEAFF. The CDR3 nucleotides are TGTGCCAGCAGTTACCCGGGGGACACTGAAGCTTTCTTT.

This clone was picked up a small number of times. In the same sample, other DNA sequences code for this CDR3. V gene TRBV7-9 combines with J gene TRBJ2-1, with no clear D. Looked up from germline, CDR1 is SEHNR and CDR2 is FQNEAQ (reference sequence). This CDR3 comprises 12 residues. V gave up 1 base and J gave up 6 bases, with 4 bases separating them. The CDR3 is CASSLGSNEQFF. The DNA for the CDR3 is TGTGCCAGCAGCTTAGGGTCCAATGAGCAGTTCTTC.

The CDR3 here is CASSLFMNTEAFF. The CDR3 bases are TGTGCCAGCAGCCTTTTCATGAACACTGAAGCTTTCTTT. The rearrangement joins TRBV5-4 to TRBJ1-1; no reliable D call. Germline values: CDR1 SGHNT, CDR2 YYREEE (reference sequence). The V gene lost 4 bases and the J gene lost 0 bases, with 7 bases spanning the gap. The CDR3 is 13 amino acids.

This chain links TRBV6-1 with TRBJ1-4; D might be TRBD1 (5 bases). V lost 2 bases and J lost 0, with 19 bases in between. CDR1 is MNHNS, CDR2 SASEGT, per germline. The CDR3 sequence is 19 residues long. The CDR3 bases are TGTGCCAGCAGTGAAAAAGGAAGGGGAATAAGGGCAACTAATGAAAAACTGTTTTTT. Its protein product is CASSEKGRGIRATNEKLFF.

This CDR3 is CASSLVAGDEQYF. The DNA of the CDR3 is TGTGCCAGCAGCTTAGTCGCAGGGGACGAGCAGTACTTC. This chain links TRBV7-9 with TRBJ2-7, with a possible D match to TRBD1 (6 bases). The CDR3 extends over 13 amino acids. The V end lost 1 base, the J end lost 5 bases, and 9 bases lay between the germline ends. Looked up from germline, CDR1 is SEHNR and CDR2 is FQNEAQ (reference sequence).

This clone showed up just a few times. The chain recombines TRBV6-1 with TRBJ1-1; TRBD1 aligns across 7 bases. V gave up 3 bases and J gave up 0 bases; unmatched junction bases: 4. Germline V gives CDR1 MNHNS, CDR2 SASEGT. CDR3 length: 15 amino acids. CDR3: CASSERQGMNTEAFF. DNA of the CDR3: TGTGCCAGCAGTGAGAGACAGGGAATGAACACTGAAGCTTTCTTT.

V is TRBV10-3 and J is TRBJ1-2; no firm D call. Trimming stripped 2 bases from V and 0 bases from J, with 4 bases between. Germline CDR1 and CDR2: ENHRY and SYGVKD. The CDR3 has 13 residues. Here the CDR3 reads CAISEGPNYGYTF. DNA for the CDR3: TGTGCCATCAGTGAGGGACCTAACTATGGCTACACCTTC.

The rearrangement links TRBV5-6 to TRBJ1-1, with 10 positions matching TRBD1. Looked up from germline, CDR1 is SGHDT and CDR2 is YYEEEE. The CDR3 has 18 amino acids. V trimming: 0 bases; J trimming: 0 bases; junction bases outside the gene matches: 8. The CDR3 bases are TGTGCCAGCAGCTTGGGCGTGGGACAGGGGTTAATGAACACTGAAGCTTTCTTT. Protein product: CASSLGVGQGLMNTEAFF.